This T cell receptor (beta chain) was sequenced for a study of T-cell memory formation after mild COVID-19. The CDR3 runs 15 residues. V gave up 5 bases and J gave up 7 bases, with 17 bases separating them. Germline assignment: CDR1 SNHLY and CDR2 FYNNEI. TCRalpha and TCRbeta libraries used 5'RACE with constant-segment primers and UMIs. TCRdb analysed the 5' RACE reads with MiXCR anew, one entry per CDR3 protein. The repertoire holds over 400,000 distinct CDR3 sequences, with more than 20% as singletons. This TCR came from an adult woman who had mild COVID-19 (a few samples of this study predate the infection). Cell type and time point are not known. Sequenced material: PBMCs or a T cell subset sorted from them (not recorded which). The V and J genes are TRBV2 and TRBJ2-2; D call uncertain. CDR3 nucleotides: TGTGCCAGCAGTAGCCATGGGGATGGGATCGGGGAGCTGTTTTTT. Translating gives CASSSHGDGIGELFF.